The clone carrying this T cell receptor (beta chain) was seen a single time. These data belong to a study of brain T cells in children with intractable seizures. This sample's time point: blood from clinic visit 5 months post-surgery; TSC patient then seizure free. Measured with immunoSEQ multiplex PCR; TCRdb has only the in-frame clones, and not every one. The sample lists 340,000 or so clones; over 90% were seen once. CDR1 is KGHSH and CDR2 is LQKENI in the germline V gene. J was trimmed by 6 bases and V by 4 bases; bases with no gene match: 6. This CDR3 is built from 15 residues. This TCR was recovered from a boy less than two years old with tuberous sclerosis and intractable seizures. Sample: peripheral blood, taken approximately 5 months after surgery. The chain is built from TRBV18 and TRBJ1-4; 9 bases agree with TRBD1. The CDR3 protein is CASSLGQGRDEKLFF. In nucleotides, the CDR3 is TGTGCCAGCTCACTCGGACAGGGGCGGGATGAAAAACTGTTTTTT.